This T cell receptor (beta chain) emerged from a study of post-analysis software for immune sequencing data. Unique molecular identifiers featured in each of the TCR beta cDNA libraries. One entry per CDR3 protein results from TCRdb running MiXCR on the PCR reads. Of about 620,000 distinct CDR3 sequences in the sample, around 47% are singletons; the top ten hold approximately 1.7%. This clonotype was counted at least ten times. An end of the junction differs from the germline gene, which may be a read error. Material: blood. This sequence was found in a girl aged 5 to 17 with multiple sclerosis.

CDR3 in DNA: TGCGCCAGCAGTGGTTCGTCTGGGGCCAACGTCCTGACTTTC. Translated: CASSGSSGANVLTF. This chain joins TRBV6-1 and TRBJ2-6; the D is unclear. CDR3 size: 14 residues. Germline V gene sequence: CDR1 MNHNS, CDR2 SASEGT.